A single sample is the source of the 11 T cell receptor beta chains below, sequenced in a study of cytomegalovirus exposure and HLA in healthy donors. The primer mix had 60 Vbeta and 13 Jbeta primers. Only in-frame clones appear in the TCRdb table, and some are missing; sequencing was by immunoSEQ multiplex PCR. Here the sample spans fewer than 250,000 clones, around 82% being singletons. What was sequenced was PBMCs. All receptors come from a man aged 18 to 35 in good health and CMV-seronegative.

The chain couples TRBV20-1 to TRBJ2-1, with D tentatively TRBD1 (6 bases). The germline CDR1 and CDR2 sequences are DFQATT and SNEGSKA (reference sequence). V gave up 3 bases and J gave up 9 bases, with 9 bases separating them. There are 11 residues in the CDR3. CDR3 nucleotides: TGCAGTGCTAGGAGGGGGAGTGAGCAGTTCTTC. It translates to CSARRGSEQFF.

V is TRBV19 and J is TRBJ1-2; weak D call: TRBD1 (6 bases). Germline CDR1 reads LNHDA; CDR2 reads SQIVND (reference sequence). This CDR3 region has 15 residues. Trimming pared 6 bases from V and 4 bases from J, leaving 18 bases between. In DNA form, the CDR3 reads TGTGCCAGTAGCTCCGTTGGCGGACAGCTCTATGGCTACACCTTC. Translating it yields CASSSVGGQLYGYTF.

The gene calls are TRBV28 and TRBJ1-1, with D possibly matching TRBD1 (6 bases). V was pared by 5 bases and J by 5 bases, with 15 bases between. The CDR3 contains 14 residues. CDR1 MDHEN and CDR2 SYDVKM come from the germline V gene. This chain's CDR3 is CASSPTGPSTEAFF. The CDR3 bases are TGTGCCAGCAGTCCGACAGGACCTTCAACTGAAGCTTTCTTT. Together with reference TRBV28 and TRBJ1-1, the CDR3 gives the full variable domain: DVKVTQSSRYLVKRTGEKVFLECVQDMDHENMFWYRQDPGLGLRLIYFSYDVKMKEKGDIPEGYSVSREKKERFSLILESASTNQTSMYLCASSPTGPSTEAFFGQGTRLTVV.

This rearrangement joins TRBV15 to TRBJ1-1, with 8 bases lining up with TRBD1. This CDR3 contains 15 residues. V shed 2 bases and J 1 base; nucleotides not matched to a gene: 3. The germline V gene encodes CDR1 LNHNV and CDR2 YYDKDF (reference sequence). As DNA, the CDR3 is TGTGCCACCAGCAGAAGGACAGGGACGAACACTGAAGCTTTCTTT. The encoded protein is CATSRRTGTNTEAFF. The full variable domain, rest sourced from reference TRBV15 and TRBJ1-1, is DAMVIQNPRYQVTQFGKPVTLSCSQTLNHNVMYWYQQKSSQAPKLLFHYYDKDFNNEADTPDNFQSRRPNTSFCFLDIRSPGLGDTAMYLCATSRRTGTNTEAFFGQGTRLTVV.

CDR3 sequence: CASSASGTRNEKLFF. The CDR3 coding sequence is TGTGCCAGCAGCGCATCCGGGACACGTAATGAAAAACTGTTTTTT. This chain uses TRBV5-5 with TRBJ1-4; TRBD1 might be the D (6 bases). The ends were cut back, 4 bases at V and 4 bases at J, with 14 bases in the middle. The germline V gene encodes CDR1 SGHKS and CDR2 YYEKEE (reference sequence). CDR3 length: 15 residues.

V usage is TRBV7-2 and J usage is TRBJ2-2; tentative D call: TRBD2 (7 bases). CDR1 is SGHTA, CDR2 FQGNSA, per germline. Between the trimmed V and J ends, which lost 6 bases and 0 bases, there was a span of 11 bases. The CDR3 spans 15 residues. CDR3 loop: CASRGGAANTGELFF. CDR3 DNA sequence: TGTGCCAGCAGAGGGGGGGCCGCGAACACCGGGGAGCTGTTTTTT.

The chain carries TRBV2 and TRBJ1-6; a possible D gene is TRBD1 (6 bases). The CDR3 length is 19 residues. Germline V gene lookup returns CDR1 SNHLY and CDR2 FYNNEI. V was pared by 2 bases and J by 4 bases, with 21 bases between. The CDR3 DNA follows: TGTGCCAGCAGTGAATATGGACAGCCCAGCAAACGATATAATTCACCCCTCCACTTT. Translation gives CASSEYGQPSKRYNSPLHF.

The chain uses TRBV14 and TRBJ2-1; D gene ambiguous. The germline CDR1 and CDR2 sequences are SGHDN and FVKESK. Between the trimmed V and J ends, which lost 0 bases and 4 bases, there was a span of 13 bases. The CDR3 is made up of 16 amino acids. In nucleotides, the CDR3 is TGTGCCAGCAGCCAAGATTGGCCTGTCCGATACAATGAGCAGTTCTTC. Encoded protein: CASSQDWPVRYNEQFF.

This chain uses TRBV27 with TRBJ2-1; 9 bases map to TRBD2. Trimming took 1 base from V and 2 from J; bases not matched to a gene: 3. There are 16 residues in the CDR3. Germline values: CDR1 MNHEY, CDR2 SMNVEV (reference sequence). CDR3 bases: TGTGCCAGCAGTTTATTCGCTAGCGGGACCTACAATGAGCAGTTCTTC. It specifies CASSLFASGTYNEQFF.

Remarks on this clone: One end of the junction fails to match germline, which may point to a read error. The gene calls are TRBV7-7 and TRBJ2-2, with a weak D call TRBD2 (5 bases). CDR3 length equals 14 residues. Germline-derived CDR1 and CDR2 are SSHAT and FNYEAQ (reference sequence). CDR3 sequence: CASSPWETTGELFF. DNA for the CDR3: TGTGCTAGCAGCCCCTGGGAGACAACCGGGGAGCTGTTTTTT. Looking up the rest from reference TRBV7-7 and TRBJ2-2 gives the full variable domain: GAGVSQSPRYKVTKRGQDVTLRCDPISSHATLYWYQQALGQGPEFLTYFNYEAQPDKSGLPSDRFSAERPEGSISTLTIQRTEQRDSAMYRCASSPWETTGELFFGEGSRLTVL.

The chain employs TRBV6-5 and TRBJ2-5, with 8 bases lining up with TRBD2. The CDR3 totals 15 residues. V dropped 5 bases and J dropped 4; count of bases not matched to a gene: 9. The germline CDR1 and CDR2 sequences are MNHEY and SVGAGI. The CDR3 loop is CASSPRLALAETQYF. For the CDR3, the DNA is TGTGCCAGCAGTCCTAGACTAGCGCTGGCAGAGACCCAGTACTTC.